A selection of T cell receptor beta chains follows, all from one sample in a study of CD8+ T cells in alopecia areata. The table came from immunoSEQ multiplex PCR; TCRdb's copy has only in-frame clones and leaves some out. This sample has over 150,000 clones, with around three fifths found just once. The material sequenced was CD8+ T cells sorted from blood, taken at week 24, from a patient treated with tofacitinib. These receptors originate from a human donor with alopecia areata. Both conserved end residues are part of each CDR3. A D gene is named only where the DNA matches it firmly. The size field is filled for only some rows; it gives once, few, many or a size class.

>TRBJ2-7|NA|TRBD2|TRBV29-1
CSVETPGGEQYF
TGCAGCGTCGAGACCCCGGGGGGTGAGCAGTACTTC
>TRBJ2-7|NA|NA|TRBV7-2
CASSLGWGLDEQYF
TGTGCCAGCAGCCTGGGATGGGGGCTCGACGAGCAGTACTTC
>TRBJ2-1|NA|NA|TRBV2
CATPSKPNEQFF
TGTGCCACCCCGTCAAAGCCCAATGAGCAGTTCTTC
>TRBJ1-5|few|NA|TRBV5-6
CASSRGPSPQHF
TGTGCCAGCAGCCGGGGCCCGTCCCCCCAGCATTTT
>TRBJ1-4|NA|NA|TRBV5-1
CASSLVGRLPADEKLFF
TGCGCCAGCAGCTTGGTCGGCAGACTCCCGGCGGATGAAAAACTGTTTTTT
>TRBJ2-7|few|TRBD2|TRBV27
CASSPADSGVYEQYF
TGTGCCAGCAGTCCCGCGGATAGCGGGGTTTACGAGCAGTACTTC
>TRBJ1-2|few|NA|TRBV10-3
CAITGTDYGYTF
TGTGCCATCACCGGGACGGATTATGGCTACACCTTC
>TRBJ1-4|NA|NA|TRBV6-6
CASSRARNEKLFF
TGTGCCAGCAGTCGGGCGCGTAATGAAAAACTGTTTTTT
>TRBJ2-3|few|NA|TRBV4-1
CASSQSPWPGDRLDTQYF
TGCGCCAGCAGCCAAAGTCCGTGGCCAGGCGACCGATTAGATACGCAGTATTTT
>TRBJ1-2|few|NA|TRBV30
CAGFWEDGYTF
TGTGCCGGGTTTTGGGAGGATGGCTACACCTTC
>TRBJ1-2|NA|TRBD1|TRBV9
CASSAHRGYGYTF
TGTGCCAGCAGCGCACACAGGGGTTACGGCTACACCTTC
>TRBJ2-1|NA|NA|TRBV29-1
CSVEGTPDDKYNEQFF
TGCAGCGTTGAAGGAACTCCTGATGACAAGTACAATGAGCAGTTCTTC
>TRBJ1-6|NA|TRBD1|TRBV19
CASMTGRGNSPLHF
TGTGCCAGTATGACAGGGAGAGGGAACTCACCCCTCCACTTT
>TRBJ2-6|NA|NA|TRBV15
CATGKIPGQPSGANVLTF
TGTGCCACCGGAAAAATACCCGGACAGCCCTCTGGGGCCAACGTCCTGACTTTC
>TRBJ2-1|NA|TRBD1|TRBV30
CAWSVGQGIQFF
TGTGCCTGGAGTGTCGGACAGGGGATTCAGTTCTTC
>TRBJ2-1|few|NA|TRBV9
CASSVAGDEYNEQFF
TGTGCCAGCAGCGTAGCGGGGGACGAGTACAATGAGCAGTTCTTC
>TRBJ2-2|NA|NA|TRBV5-6
CASSLGVNTGELFF
TGTGCCAGCAGCTTAGGAGTGAACACCGGGGAGCTGTTTTTT
>TRBJ1-3|NA|NA|TRBV30
CAWEEDSGNTIYF
TGTGCCTGGGAAGAGGACTCTGGAAACACCATATATTTT
>TRBJ1-5|NA|NA|TRBV23-1
CASSLGESEGNQPQHF
TGCGCCAGCAGCCTGGGGGAGTCAGAGGGCAATCAGCCCCAGCATTTT
>TRBJ1-6|NA|NA|TRBV30
CAWCTGTGDSPLHF
TGTGCCTGGTGCACAGGGACGGGAGATTCACCCCTCCACTTT
>TRBJ2-7|NA|NA|TRBV27
CASSFMGADEQYF
TGTGCCAGCAGTTTTATGGGGGCTGACGAGCAGTACTTC
>TRBJ2-7|NA|NA|TRBV9
CASSVDGFRVGEQYF
TGTGCCAGCAGCGTAGATGGTTTCAGGGTAGGCGAGCAGTACTTC
>TRBJ2-2|NA|NA|TRBV9
CASSVVPGAKTGELFF
TGTGCCAGCAGCGTAGTACCGGGGGCAAAAACCGGGGAGCTGTTTTTT
>TRBJ2-1|few|TRBD1|TRBV4-1
CASSQPGTEDNEQFF
TGCGCCAGCAGCCAACCCGGGACAGAGGACAATGAGCAGTTCTTC
>TRBJ2-7|NA|NA|TRBV6-5
CASSYSSSFYEQYF
TGTGCCAGCAGTTACTCGAGTTCCTTCTACGAGCAGTACTTC
>TRBJ2-1|NA|TRBD2|TRBV20-1
CSAAREDEQFF
TGCAGTGCTGCCCGGGAGGATGAGCAGTTCTTC
>TRBJ2-2|NA|NA|TRBV2
CASITTNTGELFF
TGTGCCAGCATCACAACGAACACCGGGGAGCTGTTTTTT
>TRBJ2-1|once|TRBD1|TRBV7-9
CASSPRRTGNLEQFF
TGTGCCAGCAGCCCCAGGAGGACAGGGAATCTTGAGCAGTTCTTC
>TRBJ2-3|NA|TRBD2|TRBV5-1
CASSWPRDPRGETDTQYF
TGCGCCAGCAGCTGGCCCCGTGATCCGCGGGGGGAGACAGATACGCAGTATTTT
>TRBJ1-5|few|NA|TRBV23-1
CASSLTASNQPQHF
TGCGCCAGCAGCCTGACAGCTAGCAATCAGCCCCAGCATTTT
>TRBJ1-5|NA|TRBD1|TRBV19
CASSMTPWTGGQPQHF
TGTGCCAGTAGTATGACGCCTTGGACAGGGGGCCAGCCCCAGCATTTT
>TRBJ2-1|NA|TRBD2|TRBV7-7
CASSPLAGGHNEQFF
TGTGCCAGCAGCCCGCTAGCGGGGGGGCACAATGAGCAGTTCTTC
>TRBJ2-2|few|NA|TRBV7-9
CASSSVAGELFF
TGTGCCAGCAGCTCGGTCGCCGGGGAGCTGTTTTTT
>TRBJ2-1|NA|NA|TRBV2
CASTWMDNEQFF
TGTGCCAGCACCTGGATGGACAATGAGCAGTTCTTC
>TRBJ2-7|NA|NA|TRBV5-1
CASSFTRGIPYEQYF
TGCGCCAGCAGCTTCACTCGAGGTATTCCCTACGAGCAGTACTTC
>TRBJ2-1|NA|TRBD2|TRBV5-4
CATPGLAVDEQFF
TGTGCCACCCCGGGACTAGCGGTGGATGAGCAGTTCTTC
>TRBJ1-1|few|NA|TRBV27
CASSKSTNTEAFF
TGTGCCAGCAGTAAATCGACGAACACTGAAGCTTTCTTT
>TRBJ1-2|NA|NA|TRBV2
CASIEGGVRGYTF
TGTGCCAGCATCGAGGGGGGTGTTAGGGGCTACACCTTC
>TRBJ1-2|NA|TRBD1|TRBV7-9
CASSLTADRDGYTF
TGTGCCAGCAGCTTAACCGCGGACAGGGACGGCTACACCTTC
>TRBJ1-2|NA|TRBD1|TRBV5-6
CASSSERTGYYGYTF
TGTGCCAGCAGCTCTGAGAGGACAGGGTACTATGGCTACACCTTC
>TRBJ1-5|NA|NA|TRBV29-1
CSVEDGNQPQHF
TGCAGCGTTGAAGATGGGAATCAGCCCCAGCATTTT
>TRBJ1-2|few|TRBD1|TRBV29-1
CSALQPGGSGYGYTF
TGCAGCGCCCTACAGCCAGGGGGCTCTGGCTATGGCTACACCTTC
>TRBJ2-1|NA|TRBD2|TRBV4-1
CASSQDLRGGDNEQFF
TGCGCCAGCAGCCAAGATCTTCGCGGGGGGGACAATGAGCAGTTCTTC
>TRBJ1-5|NA|NA|TRBV6-6
CASRPVGGNQPQHF
TGTGCCAGCAGACCCGTCGGGGGCAATCAGCCCCAGCATTTT
>TRBJ2-3|NA|NA|TRBV15
CATSKLREVLDTQYF
TGTGCCACCAGCAAACTAAGGGAGGTCTTAGATACGCAGTATTTT
>TRBJ1-1|NA|TRBD1|TRBV7-9
CASSRGQTNTEAFF
TGTGCCAGCAGCAGGGGACAGACCAACACTGAAGCTTTCTTT
>TRBJ1-5|few|NA|TRBV7-2
CASSLTSGTGQPQHF
TGTGCCAGCAGCTTAACATCGGGGACTGGCCAGCCCCAGCATTTT
>TRBJ2-1|NA|TRBD1|TRBV15
CATSSDRGLDNEQFF
TGTGCCACCAGCAGCGACAGGGGGCTCGACAATGAGCAGTTCTTC
>TRBJ2-3|few|TRBD2|TRBV4-2
CASSQIAGAPTDTQYF
TGTGCCAGCAGCCAAATAGCGGGGGCCCCCACAGATACGCAGTATTTT
>TRBJ1-2|NA|NA|TRBV2
CAVVSLGYTF
TGTGCCGTCGTCAGCCTTGGCTACACCTTC
>TRBJ2-7|few|NA|TRBV11-2
CASSHVGGEQYF
TGTGCCAGCAGCCACGTCGGGGGCGAGCAGTACTTC